Below are 8 T cell receptor beta chains sequenced from a single sample in a study of blood T cell repertoires in COVID-19. TCRdb keeps only in-frame clones here, not all; method: immunoSEQ multiplex PCR. The sample records some 120,000 clones, about four fifths being singletons. Sequencing was carried out using peripheral blood. Receptors were obtained from a man in his 60s with acute or convalescent COVID-19.

This chain joins TRBV5-1 and TRBJ1-4; TRBD1 is a possible D gene (6 bases). Trimming left V 4 bases short and J 6 bases short, with 16 bases between. This CDR3 region has 15 residues. Germline CDR1 and CDR2: SGHRS and YFSETQ. As DNA, the CDR3 is TGCGCCAGCAGCGCTGGTAGGGGGGGTCATGAAAAACTGTTTTTT. This encodes CASSAGRGGHEKLFF.

The chain has TRBV27 and TRBJ2-7, with D possibly TRBD2 on 6 matching bases. The CDR3 length is 12 residues. The V end was cut by 3 bases, the J end by 10 bases, with 13 bases between. From germline, CDR1 is MNHEY and CDR2 SMNVEV (reference sequence). The CDR3 reads CASSFLTGSQYF. The CDR3 DNA follows: TGTGCCAGCAGTTTTTTAACCGGGAGCCAGTACTTC.

The chain couples TRBV2 to TRBJ1-5; D is possibly TRBD1 (5 bases). Germline assignment: CDR1 SNHLY and CDR2 FYNNEI. V was cut by 6 bases and J by 9 bases, with 21 bases left in between. This CDR3 region has 15 residues. CDR3 sequence: CASSPRGFVVWPQHF. CDR3 bases: TGTGCCAGCAGCCCCCGGGGGTTCGTTGTCTGGCCCCAGCATTTT.

The chain recombines TRBV28 with TRBJ2-1, with 13 bases lining up with TRBD2. The CDR3 runs to 20 residues. CDR1 is MDHEN and CDR2 is SYDVKM in the germline V gene. V gave up 3 bases and J gave up 7 bases; unmatched junction bases: 18. CDR3 amino acids: CASSFPGTSGIVVRSNEQFF. CDR3 bases: TGTGCCAGCAGTTTCCCCGGGACTAGCGGGATTGTAGTTCGGTCGAATGAGCAGTTCTTC.

This chain connects TRBV28 to TRBJ2-5; maybe TRBD2 (5 bases). Germline lookup yields CDR1 MDHEN and CDR2 SYDVKM. Deletions cut 7 bases from V and 10 bases from J, with 13 bases between. CDR3 length equals 11 residues. Written as DNA, the CDR3 is TGTGCCAGCACCCGGGATGCCGTCCAGTACTTC. Translation: CASTRDAVQYF.

The rearrangement joins TRBV19 to TRBJ1-5; TRBD1 aligns across 9 bases. The CDR3 covers 15 residues. CDR1 LNHDA and CDR2 SQIVND come from the germline V gene (reference sequence). The V gene end was trimmed by 5 bases and the J gene end by 2 bases; junction bases not matched to a gene: 4. The CDR3 DNA is TGTGCCAGTAGTTCCCGGACAGGGGGCAATCAGCCCCAGCATTTT. Amino acid sequence: CASSSRTGGNQPQHF. Combining the CDR3 with reference TRBV19 and TRBJ1-5 gives the whole variable domain DGGITQSPKYLFRKEGQNVTLSCEQNLNHDAMYWYRQDPGQGLRLIYYSQIVNDFQKGDIAEGYSVSREKKESFPLTVTSAQKNPTAFYLCASSSRTGGNQPQHFGDGTRLSIL.

CDR3 sequence reads: CASSMGQTGAFF. The CDR3, as DNA: TGTGCCAGTAGTATGGGACAGACGGGAGCTTTCTTT. The V and J genes are TRBV19 and TRBJ1-1; 7 positions agree with TRBD1. Germline CDR1 reads LNHDA; CDR2 reads SQIVND (reference sequence). The CDR3 loop spans 12 amino acids. Trimming took 3 bases from V and 10 from J; bases not matched to a gene: 5.

V gene TRBV15 combines with J gene TRBJ2-1; 7 bases agree with TRBD2. After removal of 6 bases from V and 6 bases from J, the junction contained 8 bases not matched to a gene. Germline CDR1 LNHNV, CDR2 YYDKDF (reference sequence). There are 14 residues in the CDR3. CDR3 protein: CATSEWTRSNEQFF. In DNA, the CDR3 is TGTGCCACCAGTGAATGGACTAGGTCCAATGAGCAGTTCTTC. Variable domain in full (rest from reference TRBV15 and TRBJ2-1): DAMVIQNPRYQVTQFGKPVTLSCSQTLNHNVMYWYQQKSSQAPKLLFHYYDKDFNNEADTPDNFQSRRPNTSFCFLDIRSPGLGDTAMYLCATSEWTRSNEQFFGPGTRLTVL.